The present T cell receptor (beta chain) was sequenced within a study of OX40 agonist ivuxolimab in advanced cancers. Study-wide context: The costimulatory receptor OX40 (CD134) was targeted by ivuxolimab, a fully human IgG2 agonistic monoclonal antibody. Intravenous ivuxolimab was administered to patients every 2 weeks at six dose levels: 0.01, 0.1, 0.3, 1.5, 3 and 10 mg/kg. Of the 50 to 55 dose-escalation patients, hepatocellular carcinoma was present in approximately 20, melanoma in roughly 15, renal cell carcinoma in 9 and head and neck cancer in 9. The dose-escalation cohort was 80% to 90% male with a mean age of 60 years, ranging from 23 to 79. Prior anti-PD-1, anti-PD-L1 or anti-CTLA-4 therapy was permitted, and checkpoint inhibitors had been received by approximately 39% of dose-escalation patients. Partial responses were achieved by three dose-escalation patients, of whom one had hepatocellular carcinoma and two had cutaneous melanoma. The point of sequencing TCRbeta in the periphery was to test whether ivuxolimab changed TCR sequence diversity and drove clonal T-cell expansion. The monotherapy dose-escalation portion (N = 52 patients) of the phase I ivuxolimab trial is reported in the paper.

Genomic DNA was isolated from the sorted cells so that the TCRbeta CDR3 region could be sequenced. The immunoSEQ Assay was used to sequence the TCRbeta CDR3 regions. TCRdb holds this immuneACCESS table with in-frame rearrangements only. Some clones are missing; in checked studies, unresolved V genes explain under half, and the rest has no known cause. In this sample the table shows 50,000 to 70,000 clones, roughly 93% of which occur a single time. The ten largest make up around a sixth of the sample. Study-level results and caveats: Low levels of normalized T-cell clonal expansion were also shown by some nonresponding patients. In partial responders in the 0.1-3.0 mg/kg groups, normalized peripheral clonal expansion was found to be among the lowest, especially among CD8+ T cells. Antigen specificity was not determined for the clonally expanded peripheral T cells. At doses of 0.1 to 3.0 mg/kg, clonal expansion of both CD4+ and CD8+ T cells in blood was seen between baseline and week 6. On average, CD8+ T cells showed more expanded clones than CD4+ T cells after ivuxolimab.

The germline V gene supplies CDR1 SGHNT and CDR2 YENEEA. The CDR3 starts with the cysteine, ends with the phenylalanine, and has 16 residues. Here the CDR3 DNA is all that survives: 48 bases in frame from base 1. The germline V and J ends show losses of 1 base and 4 bases respectively, and no gene match explains 5 bases of the junction. Patients with autoimmune disease history or receiving systemic immunosuppression were excluded from the trial. Peripheral blood for TCR sequencing was collected from all dose cohorts at baseline, on cycle 4 day 1, and on cycle 7 day 1. Samples came from an open-label, multicenter, first-in-human phase I dose-escalation trial of ivuxolimab. Adults with locally advanced or metastatic melanoma, renal cell carcinoma, hepatocellular carcinoma or head and neck squamous cell carcinoma were enrolled in the trial. CD4+ and CD8+ T cells were sorted separately from peripheral blood before TCR sequencing.

As concerns this clone: Its specific antigen is unknown. Per-base qualities were not stored, and no clone one base away is much larger.

Sample: CD4+ or CD8+ T cells sorted from blood, taken in a trial of the OX40 agonist ivuxolimab. This TCR was sampled from an adult with an advanced solid tumor such as melanoma, head and neck, liver or kidney cancer. The V and J genes are TRBV11-3 and TRBJ2-1, and 9 bases in between align with TRBD2. The DNA is TGTGCCAGCAGCTTAGGCTGGCGGGAGGGGTACAATGAGCAGTTCTTC. This encodes CASSLGWREGYNEQFF. When the CDR3 is completed using the reference TRBV11-3 and TRBJ2-1 genes on either side, the full variable domain is EAGVVQSPRYKIIEKKQPVAFWCNPISGHNTLYWYLQNLGQGPELLIRYENEEAVDDSQLPKDRFSAERLKGVDSTLKIQPAELGDSAVYLCASSLGWREGYNEQFFGPGTRLTVL.